The 18 T cell receptor beta chains below all came from one sample that was sequenced in a study of T cell responses to AZD1222 COVID-19 vaccine. TCRdb's copy holds only in-frame clones and misses some; the assay was immunoSEQ multiplex PCR. The table lists 92,000 or so clones, 85% to 90% of them singletons. The specimen comprised peripheral blood, sampled on day 0 of AZD1222 vaccination. Receptors originate from an adult in good health.

The CDR3, as DNA: TGTGCCAGCAGTTCAACTAGCGGGAGGTACTACGAGCAGTACTTC. Its translation is CASSSTSGRYYEQYF. V is TRBV7-2 and J is TRBJ2-7; 12 positions agree with TRBD2. The V segment lost 6 bases and the J segment 3 bases; nucleotides outside the gene matches: 6. This CDR3 comprises 15 residues. The germline V gene has CDR1 SGHTA and CDR2 FQGNSA.

V is TRBV18 and J is TRBJ2-5; no clear D. Germline-derived CDR1 and CDR2 are KGHSH and LQKENI. Trimming pared 3 bases from V and 3 bases from J, leaving 8 bases between. The CDR3 loop spans 13 amino acids. The CDR3 sequence: CASSPDQKETQYF. The CDR3 coding sequence is TGTGCCAGCTCACCTGACCAGAAAGAGACCCAGTACTTC.

The rearrangement uses TRBV27 and TRBJ2-3; 7 positions agree with TRBD1. The germline V gene encodes CDR1 MNHEY and CDR2 SMNVEV (reference sequence). This CDR3 contains 14 residues. V was pared by 2 bases and J by 4 bases, with 3 bases of the junction left unmatched. The CDR3: CASSLNRGADTQYF. CDR3 nucleotide sequence: TGTGCCAGCAGTTTAAACAGGGGAGCAGATACGCAGTATTTT.

The chain joins TRBV4-3 to TRBJ2-2; D remains ambiguous. This CDR3 is 14 amino acids long. Germline V CDR1 and CDR2: LGHNA, YSLEER. Trimming pared 0 bases from V and 3 bases from J, leaving 5 bases between. CDR3 nucleotides: TGCGCCAGCAGCCAAGATTTACACACCGGGGAGCTGTTTTTT. This encodes CASSQDLHTGELFF.

V gene TRBV29-1 combines with J gene TRBJ1-2; D perhaps matches TRBD1 (5 bases). This CDR3 spans 13 amino acids. V shed 2 bases and J shed 2 bases, with 9 bases lying between them. Germline values: CDR1 SQVTM, CDR2 ANQGSEA. The CDR3 region has the DNA TGCAGCGTTGAATGGGCAGGGAACTATGGCTACACCTTC. It is translated as CSVEWAGNYGYTF.

This chain connects TRBV15 to TRBJ2-1, with a weak D call TRBD1 (5 bases). Per germline, CDR1 LNHNV and CDR2 YYDKDF (reference sequence). Deletions cut 4 bases from V and 10 bases from J, with 5 bases between. This CDR3 has 10 amino acids. In DNA form, the CDR3 reads TGTGCCACCAGCAAGGGGGAGCAGTTCTTC. It translates to CATSKGEQFF. Filled out from reference TRBV15 and TRBJ2-1, the complete variable domain reads DAMVIQNPRYQVTQFGKPVTLSCSQTLNHNVMYWYQQKSSQAPKLLFHYYDKDFNNEADTPDNFQSRRPNTSFCFLDIRSPGLGDTAMYLCATSKGEQFFGPGTRLTVL.

The rearrangement joins TRBV9 to TRBJ1-2; tentatively, D is TRBD1 (6 bases). The CDR3 is 13 amino acids. Per the germline V gene, CDR1 is SGDLS and CDR2 is YYNGEE. Trimming removed 3 bases at V and 2 bases at J, with 8 bases between. This chain's CDR3 is CASSAGTNYGYTF. CDR3 nucleotide sequence: TGTGCCAGCAGCGCAGGGACAAACTATGGCTACACCTTC.

V usage is TRBV19 and J usage is TRBJ2-2; D is ambiguous. Germline lookup yields CDR1 LNHDA and CDR2 SQIVND (reference sequence). This CDR3 is 14 amino acids long. With 4 bases removed from V and 9 bases from J, the gap between germline ends came to 15 bases. This chain's CDR3 is CASSREGFRRELFF. The CDR3 nucleotides are TGTGCCAGTAGTAGGGAAGGGTTTCGGAGGGAGCTGTTTTTT.

The chain employs TRBV24-1 and TRBJ2-1, with 13 bases matching TRBD2. Germline loops: CDR1 KGHDR, CDR2 SFDVKD. CDR3 length equals 17 residues. Trimming took 3 bases from V and 6 from J; bases not matched to a gene: 7. DNA for the CDR3: TGTGCCACCAGTGATATCTGGACTAGCGGGAGTATCAATGAGCAGTTCTTC. This encodes CATSDIWTSGSINEQFF.

To note about this clone: One end of the junction is discordant with germline, which a read error may explain. The rearrangement uses TRBV7-7 and TRBJ2-5; weak D call: TRBD2 (6 bases). Per germline, CDR1 SSHAT and CDR2 FNYEAQ (reference sequence). The CDR3 runs 15 residues. The CDR3 region has the DNA TGTGCTAGCAGCTTCGGGACTCAAGGCCAAGAGACCCAGTACTTC. It is translated as CASSFGTQGQETQYF.

Only one count was recorded for this clone. The gene calls are TRBV14 and TRBJ2-1; 9 positions agree with TRBD2. The CDR3 has 15 residues. Germline V gives CDR1 SGHDN, CDR2 FVKESK. The V segment lost 1 base and the J segment 15 bases; nucleotides outside the gene matches: 13. The CDR3 loop is CASSQVDIAGASGFF. Written as DNA, the CDR3 is TGTGCCAGCAGCCAAGTCGATATAGCGGGGGCATCGGGGTTCTTC.

This rearrangement joins TRBV19 to TRBJ1-2; D uncertain. This CDR3 is built from 13 residues. V was cut by 6 bases and J by 3 bases, with 11 bases left in between. Germline V gene sequence: CDR1 LNHDA, CDR2 SQIVND (reference sequence). The DNA of the CDR3 is TGTGCCAGTAGAAAGAATCAAGACTATGGCTACACCTTC. This codes for CASRKNQDYGYTF.

The chain links TRBV28 to TRBJ1-4, with D uncertain. This CDR3 has 14 residues. The germline gives CDR1 MDHEN, CDR2 SYDVKM. The V and J ends lost 2 bases and 0 bases respectively, with 4 bases between them. CDR3 sequence (DNA): TGTGCCAGCAGTTTAGCAACAACTAATGAAAAACTGTTTTTT. Translating it yields CASSLATTNEKLFF.

This clone was seen a single time. This sequence joins TRBV27 and TRBJ2-3; tentative D call: TRBD2 (6 bases). The CDR3 extends over 16 amino acids. Germline CDR1 MNHEY, CDR2 SMNVEV (reference sequence). V lost 7 bases, J lost 5 bases, and 22 bases lay in between. Here the CDR3 reads CASTRRNGRVIDTQYF. In DNA form, the CDR3 reads TGTGCCAGCACCCGCCGGAACGGGAGAGTGATAGATACGCAGTATTTT.

This clone has a single count. The chain uses TRBV18 and TRBJ2-5; D might be TRBD1 or TRBD2, each matching 5 bases. The V end was cut by 2 bases, the J end by 1 base, with 8 bases between. Germline V gene sequence: CDR1 KGHSH, CDR2 LQKENI. The CDR3 loop spans 14 amino acids. For the CDR3, the DNA is TGTGCCAGCTCACCAGGGACGGGCCAAGAGACCCAGTACTTC. This translates into CASSPGTGQETQYF.

V is TRBV28 and J is TRBJ1-4, with 8 bases identical to TRBD1. This CDR3 has 14 amino acids. Germline V gives CDR1 MDHEN, CDR2 SYDVKM. With 6 bases clipped from V and 11 bases from J, the junction kept 11 bases outside the gene matches. The CDR3 DNA is TGTGCCAGCAGCCCCGGGACAGGCAGGCAGAAACTGTTTTTT. Residues: CASSPGTGRQKLFF.

The chain combines TRBV19 with TRBJ1-5; D is perhaps TRBD1 (5 bases). Per germline, CDR1 LNHDA and CDR2 SQIVND (reference sequence). The CDR3 is made up of 12 amino acids. Trimming shortened V by 8 bases and J by 7 bases, and 12 bases separated the two germline ends. DNA of the CDR3: TGTGCCAGTTGTCAGGGAGGGCAGCCCCAGCATTTT. This gives the protein CASCQGGQPQHF. Full variable domain (missing parts from reference TRBV19 and TRBJ1-5): DGGITQSPKYLFRKEGQNVTLSCEQNLNHDAMYWYRQDPGQGLRLIYYSQIVNDFQKGDIAEGYSVSREKKESFPLTVTSAQKNPTAFYLCASCQGGQPQHFGDGTRLSIL.

V and J are TRBV7-2 and TRBJ2-3; D uncertain. Trimming left V 1 base short and J 5 bases short, with 10 bases between. The germline CDR1 and CDR2 sequences are SGHTA and FQGNSA. The CDR3 sequence is 14 residues long. The CDR3 protein is CASSLVLTGDTQYF. CDR3 DNA sequence: TGTGCCAGCAGCTTAGTGTTAACGGGAGATACGCAGTATTTT. Complete variable domain (other parts from reference TRBV7-2 and TRBJ2-3): GAGVSQSPSNKVTEKGKDVELRCDPISGHTALYWYRQSLGQGLEFLIYFQGNSAPDKSGLPSDRFSAERTGGSVSTLTIQRTQQEDSAVYLCASSLVLTGDTQYFGPGTRLTVL.